One T cell receptor beta chain is described in this entry. Its antigen remains undetermined. No much larger clone is present one base from it, and per-base qualities are unavailable. Ficoll-Paque density gradient centrifugation was used to isolate PBMCs. V ends up 5 bases short and J 2 bases short, with an unmatched junction base count of 5. The CDR3 numbers 14 residues from cysteine through phenylalanine. Of all the DNA, just the CDR3 is kept, 42 bases in frame from base 1. The germline V gene (reference sequence) sets CDR1 to DFQATT and CDR2 to SNEGSKA. This record belongs to a study of T-cell memory formation after mild COVID-19 (dated by TCRdb to about 2021). Regarding the research as a whole: Most TCR sequence clusters were specific to one of the two donors. Longitudinal TCRalpha and TCRbeta repertoire sequencing tracked T-cell clones expanding and contracting after mild COVID-19 in two donors. The cohort comprised two young, previously healthy adult volunteers, one female and one male.

Results and caveats for the whole study, not just this receptor: Clones that contracted from day 15 to 85 showed balanced CD4/CD8 phenotypes, whereas a second wave of clones that expanded from day 15 to 37 leaned towards CD4+. The detection of some responding clones in pre-infection memory suggests that pre-existing cross-reactive memory T cells joined the SARS-CoV-2 response. Only a couple of mild cases were covered by the study, and larger cohorts that include severe cases with pre-infection samples were considered necessary. Contracting CD4+ clones were located mainly in the CM and EM memory subsets, whereas CD8+ clones were found to be enriched in EMRA. SARS-CoV-2 specificity of the second-wave clones peaking on day 37 was not confirmed.

TCRdb names Illumina NovaSeq 6000 as the instrument used. TCRalpha and TCRbeta cDNA libraries were built by 5'RACE with constant-segment primers, adding sample barcodes and unique molecular identifiers. Trizol reagent was used to extract RNA from every sample. The libraries were amplified in two PCR steps, and the second step added a second sample barcode and Illumina TruSeq adapters. Sequencing of libraries was performed on an Illumina NovaSeq with 2 x 150 bp paired-end reads. As for the authors' bioinformatics: Reads were demultiplexed and collapsed into UMI-guided consensus sequences with migec v1.2.7. Using mixcr v2.1.11, the UMI consensuses were aligned to TRA and TRB V and J templates and assembled into clonotypes. Expanded or contracted clonotypes were those called significant by both edgeR and NoisET, with noise models trained on biological replicates. For edgeR calls, a false discovery rate-adjusted p below 0.01 and a log2 fold-change threshold of 1 were applied. PCA with hierarchical clustering of max-normalized trajectories of the 1000 most abundant clonotypes was used as exploratory dynamics analysis. Separately sequenced CD4+ and CD8+ repertoires were used to assign the CD4 or CD8 phenotype of responding clones. TCRdb passed the public sequencing reads through fastp at Q25 and MiXCR, retaining productive beta sequences. Every CDR3 protein is listed once, alongside the most common genes and DNA of its rows. The V and J calls were not made by the authors but by TCRdb's processing. In this sample the table shows hundreds of thousands of distinct CDR3 sequences, 15% to 20% of which occur a single time. Roughly 8.4% of the sample goes to the ten largest clones.

Sample: PBMCs or a T cell subset sorted from them (not recorded which). The V gene is TRBV20-1 and the J gene is TRBJ2-1, and 8 bases in between align with TRBD1. The receptor was derived from an adult woman who had mild COVID-19 (a few samples of this study predate the infection). The sample titles of this study are shuffled in the database, so cell type and time point are left out; the donor was told from shared clones. This receptor has the CDR3 CSACRDRTYNEQFF. In nucleotide form, the sequence is TGCAGTGCTTGCCGGGACAGGACCTACAATGAGCAGTTCTTC.